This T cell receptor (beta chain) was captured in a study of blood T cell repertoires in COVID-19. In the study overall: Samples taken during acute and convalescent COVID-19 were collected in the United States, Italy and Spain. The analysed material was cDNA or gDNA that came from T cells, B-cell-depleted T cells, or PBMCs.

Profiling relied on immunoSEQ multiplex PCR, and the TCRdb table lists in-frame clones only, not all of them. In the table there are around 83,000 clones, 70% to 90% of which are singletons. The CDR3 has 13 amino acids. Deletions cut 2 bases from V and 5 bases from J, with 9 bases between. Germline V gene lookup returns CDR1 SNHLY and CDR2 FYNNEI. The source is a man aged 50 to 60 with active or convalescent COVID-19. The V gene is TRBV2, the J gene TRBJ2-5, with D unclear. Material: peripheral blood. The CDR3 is CASSESVAETQYF. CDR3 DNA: TGTGCCAGCAGTGAATCGGTCGCTGAGACCCAGTACTTC.